This is a list of T cell receptor beta chains from one sample in a study of blood T cells in healthy people across ages. Each CDR3 protein is one row after TCRdb ran MiXCR on the 5' RACE reads. The top ten clones hold approximately 12% of a sample with roughly 800,000 distinct CDR3 sequences, around 34% of them seen once. The sequenced sample was blood. These receptors were obtained from a man aged 18 to 29 in good health. Both conserved end residues are part of each CDR3. Each record gives: J gene, clone size, V gene, D gene, CDR3 DNA, CDR3 protein. The D gene is left open where the match is weak. Part of the rows lack a size; the others show once, few, many or a class for expanded clones.

TRBJ1-1,.,TRBV12-3/TRBV12-4,TRBD1,TGTGCCAGCAGTCGGGACAGGGGGGACACTGAAGCTTTCTTT,CASSRDRGDTEAFF
TRBJ2-1,.,TRBV20-1,.,TGCAGTGCTCCTCTGACCGAAGGTGAGCAGTTCTTC,CSAPLTEGEQFF
TRBJ2-3,.,TRBV13,.,TGTGCCAGCAGCTTCTGGGGGTTTGGCACAGATACGCAGTATTTT,CASSFWGFGTDTQYF
TRBJ2-2,.,TRBV12-3/TRBV12-4,.,TGTGCCAGCAGTCGCTCCACCGGGGAGCTGTTTTTT,CASSRSTGELFF
TRBJ1-6,.,TRBV4-1,TRBD1,TGCGCCAGCAGCCAAGAAGACAGGGGCTCCTATAATTCACCCCTCCACTTT,CASSQEDRGSYNSPLHF
TRBJ2-5,few,TRBV5-1,TRBD1,TGCGCCAGCAGCTTGTGGGACAGGGAGGAGACCCAGTACTTC,CASSLWDREETQYF
TRBJ2-7,.,TRBV6-5,TRBD1,TGTGCCAGCAGTTACTCGACTACAGGGGTTTACGAGCAGTACTTC,CASSYSTTGVYEQYF
TRBJ1-2,few,TRBV5-1,.,TGCGCCAGCCGGACCATTACCGGGACAACTGGCTACACCTTC,CASRTITGTTGYTF
TRBJ1-6,.,TRBV6-2/TRBV6-3,.,TGTGCCAGCAGCTGGGCCTTCGTAAGCTCCTATAATTCACCCCTCCACTTT,CASSWAFVSSYNSPLHF
TRBJ2-5,.,TRBV2,TRBD1,TGTGCCAGCAGTTCCACGGAGAGGGGGCTATTTCATGAGCAGTACTTC,CASSSTERGLFHEQYF
TRBJ1-1,.,TRBV30,TRBD1,TGTGCCTGGAGAAACGCAGGGGGCGGCGTAGCTTTCTTT,CAWRNAGGGVAFF
TRBJ1-1,.,TRBV9,.,TGTGCCAACAGCGTAGGAGGTGGGATCCTCACTGAAGCTTTCTTT,CANSVGGGILTEAFF
TRBJ1-5,.,TRBV20-1,TRBD1,TGCAGTGCGTTACAGGGGAATCAGCCCCGGCATTTT,CSALQGNQPRHF
TRBJ2-1,.,TRBV3-1,.,TGTGCCAGCAGCCAAGAAGTTCACAGGTCTCTCGAGCAGTTCTTC,CASSQEVHRSLEQFF
TRBJ2-3,.,TRBV9,TRBD2,TGTGCCAGCAGCGGAAGCGGGGGGGGCACAGATACGCAGTATTTT,CASSGSGGGTDTQYF
TRBJ2-1,.,TRBV7-2,.,TGTGCCAGCAGCACCTCTAGCGCCAATGAGCAGTTCTTC,CASSTSSANEQFF
TRBJ2-7,few,TRBV25-1,TRBD1,TGTGCCAGCAGTGAATTAGGACAGGGGGATCCCTACGAGCAGTACTTC,CASSELGQGDPYEQYF
TRBJ2-1,.,TRBV7-6,.,TGTGCCAGCAGCCCGGGGGACGAACACCCCAGTGAGCAGTTCTTC,CASSPGDEHPSEQFF
TRBJ1-5,.,TRBV7-2,.,TGTGCCAGCTCAAAGGGGCCGAGCAATCAGCCCCAGCATTTT,CASSKGPSNQPQHF
TRBJ2-7,.,TRBV7-2,.,TGTGCCAGCAGCGTTTCCGGGACTTACTCCTACGAGCAGTACTTC,CASSVSGTYSYEQYF
TRBJ1-5,.,TRBV4-1,.,TGCGCCAGCAGCCAAAGGATTACCACGTCGGTCCGGGACCTGCATTTT,CASSQRITTSVRDLHF
TRBJ2-5,.,TRBV11-2,.,TGTGCCAGCAGCATAAACAGGGTCGGGGAGACCCAGTACTTC,CASSINRVGETQYF
TRBJ1-5,.,TRBV12-3/TRBV12-4,.,TGTGCCAGCAGTTTCGGCAGGGGCAATCAGCCCCAGCATTTT,CASSFGRGNQPQHF
TRBJ1-2,many,TRBV12-3/TRBV12-4,.,TGTGCCAGCAGTTTAGGATACCCGGGGGATGGCTACACCTTC,CASSLGYPGDGYTF
TRBJ1-2,few,TRBV11-1,.,TGTGCCAGCAGCCCGAGACTGGGGCCAAAAGCGGGCGGCTACACCTTC,CASSPRLGPKAGGYTF
TRBJ2-7,.,TRBV27,.,TGTGCCAGCAGTTTAATTGGGGCGGCCATGGGAGCCTACGAGCAGTACTTC,CASSLIGAAMGAYEQYF
TRBJ2-7,many,TRBV12-3/TRBV12-4,.,TGTGCCAGCAGCCCGGGACATTTATACGAGCAGTACTTC,CASSPGHLYEQYF